The next 19 T cell receptor beta chains were all read from a single sample in a study of vaccination effects on CD4 cells after COVID-19 (dated by TCRdb to between 2022 and 2023). To identify antigen-specific CD4+ T cell clonotypes by their expansion, the ViraFEST assay first stimulated PBMC with viral peptide pools and then applied TCR sequencing. After less than 13 days of culture, CD4+ T cells were isolated with the EasySep CD4+ T cell isolation kit. Convalescent patients had PCR-confirmed SARS-CoV-2 infection between March and December 2020, before Alpha, Beta and Delta variants emerged in the United States. Libraries were built with the immunoSEQ multiplex PCR assay. TCRdb carries this immuneACCESS record with in-frame sequences only. Its versions omit some clonotypes, under half of them owing to an unresolved V gene in the studies checked, with the rest unexplained. The sample records 40,000 or so clones, about three quarters of which are singletons. The ten biggest clones cover roughly 29% of the sample.

No cognate antigen is known for these TCRs. The sequencing here drew on CD4+ T cells from PBMCs cultured with a peptide pool, taken before COVID-19 vaccination. These receptors were obtained from a human donor who had a prior SARS-CoV-2 infection.

The chain carries TRBV5-4 and TRBJ1-1, with D possibly being TRBD1 (5 bases). From germline, CDR1 is SGHNT and CDR2 YYREEE (reference sequence). Trimming removed 0 bases from V and 1 base from J, with 10 bases in between. The CDR3 loop spans 15 amino acids. CDR3 sequence reads: CASSLGWTRNTEAFF. CDR3 nucleotide sequence: TGTGCCAGCAGCTTGGGGTGGACAAGGAACACTGAAGCTTTCTTT.

The V and J genes are TRBV5-1 and TRBJ2-3, with D unresolved. The CDR3 loop spans 15 amino acids. Trimming removed 3 bases at V and 4 bases at J, with 15 bases between. Looked up from germline, CDR1 is SGHRS and CDR2 is YFSETQ. The CDR3 DNA is TGCGCCAGCAGCTCCGGTAATACACACGCAGATACGCAGTATTTT. Amino acid sequence: CASSSGNTHADTQYF. The variable domain in full, completed from reference TRBV5-1 and TRBJ2-3, reads KAGVTQTPRYLIKTRGQQVTLSCSPISGHRSVSWYQQTPGQGLQFLFEYFSETQRNKGNFPGRFSGRQFSNSRSEMNVSTLELGDSALYLCASSSGNTHADTQYFGPGTRLTVL.

The chain has TRBV7-3 and TRBJ2-3; D is undetermined. Trimming took off 2 bases at V and 0 bases at J, with 6 bases between the two ends. Per germline, CDR1 SGHTA and CDR2 FQGTGA. There are 14 residues in the CDR3. The chain's CDR3 is CASSLGSSTDTQYF. The CDR3 DNA follows: TGTGCCAGCAGCTTAGGGTCTAGCACAGATACGCAGTATTTT.

V and J are TRBV7-2 and TRBJ1-1; no firm D call. Trimming stripped 5 bases from V and 11 bases from J, with 18 bases between. The germline gives CDR1 SGHTA, CDR2 FQGNSA. The CDR3 has 13 amino acids. CDR3 DNA sequence: TGTGCCAGCAGCCCAGGACCGGGTGAAGTGGCTTTCTTT. Its protein is CASSPGPGEVAFF.

The CDR3 sequence: CASSRTGWNTEAFF. CDR3 nucleotides: TGTGCCAGCAGCCGCACAGGGTGGAACACTGAAGCTTTCTTT. The V gene is TRBV3-1 (or the pseudogene TRBV3-2), the J gene TRBJ1-1, with D perhaps matching TRBD1 (6 bases). Trimming cost V 4 bases and J 1 base, with 10 bases left between them. This CDR3 comprises 14 residues. The germline CDR1 and CDR2 sequences are LGHDT and YNNKEL (reference sequence).

The genes are TRBV5-1 and TRBJ2-5; a possible D gene is TRBD1 (6 bases). The germline gives CDR1 SGHRS, CDR2 YFSETQ. This CDR3 comprises 14 residues. V was pared by 3 bases and J by 7 bases, with 16 bases between. The CDR3 DNA reads as TGCGCCAGCAGCTCAGGGGAGCCGCAGGGGACCCAGTACTTC. Its translation is CASSSGEPQGTQYF.

CDR3 sequence reads: CASSYDSFYGYTF. Here the CDR3 DNA reads TGCGCCAGCAGCTACGACAGCTTCTATGGCTACACCTTC. V gene TRBV5-1 combines with J gene TRBJ1-2; TRBD1 might be the D (5 bases). The CDR3 runs to 13 residues. V was cut by 3 bases and J by 4 bases, with 10 bases left in between. CDR1 is SGHRS and CDR2 is YFSETQ in the germline V gene.

V gene TRBV6-6 combines with J gene TRBJ1-5; 9 bases are a match to TRBD1. V lost 1 base and J lost 5; bases outside the gene matches: 6. The CDR3 totals 16 residues. From germline, CDR1 is MNHNY and CDR2 SVGAGI (reference sequence). CDR3 loop: CASSYWDRAGDQPQHF. The CDR3 DNA follows: TGTGCCAGCAGTTACTGGGACAGGGCCGGGGATCAGCCCCAGCATTTT.

This clone was seen a handful of times. The chain uses TRBV3-1 (or the pseudogene TRBV3-2) and TRBJ1-1, with D hard to call. The CDR3 spans 14 residues. The V end was cut by 4 bases, the J end by 3 bases, with 12 bases between. Germline V gene lookup returns CDR1 LGHDT and CDR2 YNNKEL (reference sequence). CDR3 DNA: TGTGCCAGCAGCCGCACTGACACAGACACTGAAGCTTTCTTT. It encodes CASSRTDTDTEAFF.

The CDR3 bases are TGTGCCAGCAGCCTACAAACTACAGGGCAAGAGACCCAGTACTTC. It translates to CASSLQTTGQETQYF. The rearrangement uses TRBV9 and TRBJ2-5; possibly TRBD1 for D (6 bases). Germline CDR1 SGDLS, CDR2 YYNGEE. Trimming left V 4 bases short and J 2 bases short, with 15 bases between. The CDR3 sequence is 15 residues long.

This chain joins TRBV15 and TRBJ1-6; possible D gene TRBD1, 5 bases. CDR3 size: 16 residues. CDR1 LNHNV and CDR2 YYDKDF come from the germline V gene (reference sequence). With 0 bases removed from V and 8 bases from J, the gap between germline ends came to 14 bases. CDR3 in DNA: TGTGCCACCAGCAGAGAAGAACTCGGGGGGTATTCACCCCTCCACTTT. Translation: CATSREELGGYSPLHF.

This chain joins TRBV11-2 and TRBJ2-7; D might be TRBD2 (5 bases). The CDR3 runs 15 residues. The germline gives CDR1 SGHAT, CDR2 FQNNGV. Trimming removed 4 bases from V and 1 base from J, with 14 bases in between. The CDR3 region has the DNA TGTGCCAGCAGCTCAGCGTCGGGATGGTCCTACGAGCAGTACTTC. Translated: CASSSASGWSYEQYF.

This clone was detected once. The chain couples TRBV19 to TRBJ1-2; no firm D call. This CDR3 spans 13 amino acids. Germline V gene data show CDR1 as LNHDA and CDR2 as SQIVND (reference sequence). The ends were cut back, 3 bases at V and 6 bases at J, with 11 bases in the middle. The CDR3 loop reads CASSMVGFDGYTF. The CDR3 region has the DNA TGTGCCAGTAGTATGGTAGGTTTTGATGGCTACACCTTC. The complete variable domain, with remaining parts taken from reference TRBV19 and TRBJ1-2, reads DGGITQSPKYLFRKEGQNVTLSCEQNLNHDAMYWYRQDPGQGLRLIYYSQIVNDFQKGDIAEGYSVSREKKESFPLTVTSAQKNPTAFYLCASSMVGFDGYTFGSGTRLTVV.

The rearrangement uses TRBV5-1 and TRBJ1-4; unclear D gene. Germline CDR1 SGHRS, CDR2 YFSETQ. This CDR3 comprises 15 residues. V lost 0 bases, J lost 0 bases, and 6 bases lay in between. CDR3 residues: CASSLVFATNEKLFF. Written as DNA, the CDR3 is TGCGCCAGCAGCTTGGTTTTTGCAACTAATGAAAAACTGTTTTTT.

V is TRBV4-2 and J is TRBJ2-7; D might be TRBD1 or TRBD2, each matching 6 bases. This CDR3 region has 19 residues. Germline CDR1 is LGHNA and CDR2 is YNFKEQ. With 4 bases removed from V and 3 bases from J, the gap between germline ends came to 28 bases. The CDR3 region is CASSRAEPPGGGNLYEQYF. DNA for the CDR3: TGTGCCAGCAGCCGAGCAGAACCCCCAGGAGGGGGGAACCTCTACGAGCAGTACTTC.

The chain joins TRBV3-1 (or the pseudogene TRBV3-2) to TRBJ1-6; possible D gene TRBD1, 6 bases. From germline, CDR1 is LGHDT and CDR2 YNNKEL (reference sequence). The V end was cut by 4 bases, the J end by 9 bases, with 10 bases between. This CDR3 is built from 13 residues. The DNA for the CDR3 is TGTGCCAGCAGCCGGGGGGGCGGTTCACCCCTCCACTTT. Protein: CASSRGGGSPLHF.

V gene TRBV7-2 combines with J gene TRBJ2-5; D remains ambiguous. The germline V gene has CDR1 SGHTA and CDR2 FQGNSA. The ends were cut back, 1 base at V and 4 bases at J, with 4 bases in the middle. This CDR3 is 12 amino acids long. CDR3 residues: CASSLVSETQYF. CDR3 DNA: TGTGCCAGCAGCTTAGTGTCAGAGACCCAGTACTTC.

The chain joins TRBV24-1 to TRBJ2-3; 8 bases are shared with TRBD1. The germline V gene has CDR1 KGHDR and CDR2 SFDVKD. Trimming took 4 bases from V and 5 from J; bases not matched to a gene: 10. The CDR3 is 16 residues long. Written as DNA, the CDR3 is TGTGCCACCAGTGACCGGACAGGGAGCATCGGAGATACGCAGTATTTT. It encodes CATSDRTGSIGDTQYF.

V gene TRBV7-9 combines with J gene TRBJ1-4; D is uncertain. V was shortened by 1 base and J by 0 bases, with 6 bases between the two germline ends. The CDR3 is made up of 15 amino acids. Germline-derived CDR1 and CDR2 are SEHNR and FQNEAQ (reference sequence). This chain's CDR3 is CASSLGAATNEKLFF. The CDR3 bases are TGTGCCAGCAGCTTAGGGGCTGCAACTAATGAAAAACTGTTTTTT.